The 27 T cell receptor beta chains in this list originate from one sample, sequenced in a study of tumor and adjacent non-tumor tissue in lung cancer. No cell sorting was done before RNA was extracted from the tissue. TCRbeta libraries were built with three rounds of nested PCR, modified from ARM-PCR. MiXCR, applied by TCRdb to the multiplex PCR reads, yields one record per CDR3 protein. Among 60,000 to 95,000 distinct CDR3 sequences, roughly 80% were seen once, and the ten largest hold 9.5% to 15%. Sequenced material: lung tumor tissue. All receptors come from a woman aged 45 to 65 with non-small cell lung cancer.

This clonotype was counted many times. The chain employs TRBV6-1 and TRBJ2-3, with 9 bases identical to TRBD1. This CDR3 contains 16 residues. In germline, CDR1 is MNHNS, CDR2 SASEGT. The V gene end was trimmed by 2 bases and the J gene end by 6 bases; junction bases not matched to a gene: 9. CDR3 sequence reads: CASSENSGTGRDTQYF. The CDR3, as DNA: TGTGCCAGCAGTGAAAATTCTGGGACAGGGAGGGATACGCAGTATTTT.

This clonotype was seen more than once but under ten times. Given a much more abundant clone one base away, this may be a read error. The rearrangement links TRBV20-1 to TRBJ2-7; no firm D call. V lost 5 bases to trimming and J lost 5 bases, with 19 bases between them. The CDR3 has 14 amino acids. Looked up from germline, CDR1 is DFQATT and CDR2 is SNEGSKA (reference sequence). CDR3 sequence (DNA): TGCAGTGCTCCACCCGGAGTAGTAAGGGACGAGCAGTACTTC. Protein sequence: CSAPPGVVRDEQYF.

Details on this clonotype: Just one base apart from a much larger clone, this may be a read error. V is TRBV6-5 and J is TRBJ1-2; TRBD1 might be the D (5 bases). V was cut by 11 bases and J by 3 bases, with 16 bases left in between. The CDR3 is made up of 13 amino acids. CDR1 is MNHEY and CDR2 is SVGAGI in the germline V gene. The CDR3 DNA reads TGTGCCGGCCGACAGCAGGTTGACTATGGCTACACCTTC. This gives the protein CAGRQQVDYGYTF.

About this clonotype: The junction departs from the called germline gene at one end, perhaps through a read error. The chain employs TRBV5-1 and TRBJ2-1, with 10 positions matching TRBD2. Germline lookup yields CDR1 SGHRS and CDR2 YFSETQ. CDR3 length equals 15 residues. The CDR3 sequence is CTSSFLSGRPSEQFF. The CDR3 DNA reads TGCACCAGCAGCTTCCTTAGCGGGAGGCCCAGTGAGCAGTTCTTC.

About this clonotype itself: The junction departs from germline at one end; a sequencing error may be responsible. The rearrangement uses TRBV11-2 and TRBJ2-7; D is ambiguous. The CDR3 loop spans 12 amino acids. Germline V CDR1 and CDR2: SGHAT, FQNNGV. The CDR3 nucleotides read TGTGCCAGGAGCTTAAGCAGCTGGGAACAGTACTTC. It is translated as CARSLSSWEQYF.

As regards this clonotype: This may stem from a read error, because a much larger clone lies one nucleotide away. CDR3 DNA sequence: TGTGCCAGCGCGACAGGGCTCTATGGCTACACCTTC. Residues: CASATGLYGYTF. The genes are TRBV6-1 and TRBJ1-2; 7 positions match TRBD1. Germline V gene lookup returns CDR1 MNHNS and CDR2 SASEGT. V gave up 8 bases and J gave up 4 bases; unmatched junction bases: 4. The length of the CDR3 is 12 residues.

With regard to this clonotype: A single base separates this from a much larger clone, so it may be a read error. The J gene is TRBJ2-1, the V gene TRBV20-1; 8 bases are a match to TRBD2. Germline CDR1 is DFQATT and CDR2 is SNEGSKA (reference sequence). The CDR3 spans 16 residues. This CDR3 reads CIAIPLWSGSYNEQFF. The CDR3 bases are TGCATTGCGATCCCCCTATGGAGCGGGAGTTACAATGAGCAGTTCTTC.

The CDR3 DNA is TGTGCCAGCAGCTCCGTGTCTGTCGGCAATTTGGAGCAGTTCTTC. Its translation: CASSSVSVGNLEQFF. V and J are TRBV7-9 and TRBJ2-1; D is unresolved. From germline, CDR1 is SEHNR and CDR2 FQNEAQ (reference sequence). The germline V and J ends were trimmed by 4 bases and 10 bases, with 20 bases remaining between them. CDR3 length equals 15 residues. The complete variable domain, with remaining parts taken from reference TRBV7-9 and TRBJ2-1, reads DTGVSQNPRHKITKRGQNVTFRCDPISEHNRLYWYRQTLGQGPEFLTYFQNEAQLEKSRLLSDRFSAERPKGSFSTLEIQRTEQGDSAMYLCASSSVSVGNLEQFFGPGTRLTVL.

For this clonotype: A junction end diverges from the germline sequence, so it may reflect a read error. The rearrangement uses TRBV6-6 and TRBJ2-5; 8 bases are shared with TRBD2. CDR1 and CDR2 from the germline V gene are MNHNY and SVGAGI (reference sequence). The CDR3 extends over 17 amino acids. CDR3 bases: TGTGTCAGCAACTCCCCGGGACTAGTGGGAGGGCTGGAGACCCAGTACTTC. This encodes CVSNSPGLVGGLETQYF.

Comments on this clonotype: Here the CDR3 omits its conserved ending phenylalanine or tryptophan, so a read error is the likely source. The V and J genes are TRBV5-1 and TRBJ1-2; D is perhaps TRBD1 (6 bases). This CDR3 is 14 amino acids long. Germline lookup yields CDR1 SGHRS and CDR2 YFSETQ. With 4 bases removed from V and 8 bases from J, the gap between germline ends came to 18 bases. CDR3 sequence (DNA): TGCGCCAGCAGCGGTGGGTCGGGGGCGCTCGGCTACACCTCC. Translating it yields CASSGGSGALGYTS.

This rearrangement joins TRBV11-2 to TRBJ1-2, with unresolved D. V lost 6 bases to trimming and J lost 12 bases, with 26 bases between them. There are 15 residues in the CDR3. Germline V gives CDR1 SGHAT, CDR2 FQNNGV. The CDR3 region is CASSPVSGYQYRNTF. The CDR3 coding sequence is TGTGCCAGCAGTCCTGTCTCGGGATACCAATATCGCAACACCTTC.

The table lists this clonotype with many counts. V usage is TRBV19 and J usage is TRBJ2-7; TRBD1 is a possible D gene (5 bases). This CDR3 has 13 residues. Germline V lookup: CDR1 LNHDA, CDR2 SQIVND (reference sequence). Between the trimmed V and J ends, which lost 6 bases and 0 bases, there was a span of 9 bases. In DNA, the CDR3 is TGTGCCAGTAGGGTGACAGACTCCTACGAGCAGTACTTC. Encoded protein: CASRVTDSYEQYF.

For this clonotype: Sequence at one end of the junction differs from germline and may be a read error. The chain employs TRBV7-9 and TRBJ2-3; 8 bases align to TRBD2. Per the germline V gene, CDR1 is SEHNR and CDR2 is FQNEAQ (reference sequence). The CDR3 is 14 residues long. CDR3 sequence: CASKPDPGGDMQYF. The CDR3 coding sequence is TGTGCCAGCAAGCCGGACCCGGGGGGGGATATGCAGTATTTT. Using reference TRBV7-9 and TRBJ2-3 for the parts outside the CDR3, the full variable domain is DTGVSQNPRHKITKRGQNVTFRCDPISEHNRLYWYRQTLGQGPEFLTYFQNEAQLEKSRLLSDRFSAERPKGSFSTLEIQRTEQGDSAMYLCASKPDPGGDMQYFGPGTRLTVL.

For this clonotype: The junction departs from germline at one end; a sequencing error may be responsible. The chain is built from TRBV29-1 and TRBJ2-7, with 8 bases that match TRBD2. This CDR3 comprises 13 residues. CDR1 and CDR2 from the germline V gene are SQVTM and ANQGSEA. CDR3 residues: CSVLTGRENDQYF. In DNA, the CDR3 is TGCAGCGTCCTTACCGGGAGGGAAAACGATCAGTACTTC.

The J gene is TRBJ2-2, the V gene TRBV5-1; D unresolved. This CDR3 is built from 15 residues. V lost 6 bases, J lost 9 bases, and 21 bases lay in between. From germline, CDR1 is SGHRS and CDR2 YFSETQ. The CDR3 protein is CASKVPNLNTWELFF. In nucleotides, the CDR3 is TGCGCCAGCAAGGTGCCGAACCTTAATACCTGGGAGCTGTTTTTT. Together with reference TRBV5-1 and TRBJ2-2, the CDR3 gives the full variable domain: KAGVTQTPRYLIKTRGQQVTLSCSPISGHRSVSWYQQTPGQGLQFLFEYFSETQRNKGNFPGRFSGRQFSNSRSEMNVSTLELGDSALYLCASKVPNLNTWELFFGEGSRLTVL.

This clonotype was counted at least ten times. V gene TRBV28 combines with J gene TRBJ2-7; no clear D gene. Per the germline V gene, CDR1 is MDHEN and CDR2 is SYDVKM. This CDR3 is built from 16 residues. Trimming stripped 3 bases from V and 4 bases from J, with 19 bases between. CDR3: CASSFEDLRVSYEQYF. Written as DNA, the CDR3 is TGTGCCAGCAGTTTTGAGGACCTCCGAGTATCGTACGAGCAGTACTTC.

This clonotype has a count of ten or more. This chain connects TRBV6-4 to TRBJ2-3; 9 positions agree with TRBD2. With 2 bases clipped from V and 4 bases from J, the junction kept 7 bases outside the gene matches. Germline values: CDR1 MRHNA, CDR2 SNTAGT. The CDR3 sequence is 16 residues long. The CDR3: CASSDNSGSFADTQYF. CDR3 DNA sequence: TGTGCCAGCAGTGACAATAGCGGGAGTTTCGCAGATACGCAGTATTTT.

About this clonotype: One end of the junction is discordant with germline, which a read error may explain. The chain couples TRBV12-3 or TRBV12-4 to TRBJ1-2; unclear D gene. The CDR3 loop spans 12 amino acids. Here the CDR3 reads CANSNLGYGYTF. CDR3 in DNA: TGTGCCAACAGTAATCTGGGCTATGGCTACACCTTT.

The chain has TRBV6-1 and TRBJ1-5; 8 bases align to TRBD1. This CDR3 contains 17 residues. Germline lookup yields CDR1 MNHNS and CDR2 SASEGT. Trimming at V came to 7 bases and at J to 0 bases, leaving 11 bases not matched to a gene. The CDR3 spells CASKPDQGAASNQPQHF. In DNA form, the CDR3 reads TGTGCCAGCAAGCCTGATCAGGGGGCGGCTAGCAATCAGCCCCAGCATTTT.

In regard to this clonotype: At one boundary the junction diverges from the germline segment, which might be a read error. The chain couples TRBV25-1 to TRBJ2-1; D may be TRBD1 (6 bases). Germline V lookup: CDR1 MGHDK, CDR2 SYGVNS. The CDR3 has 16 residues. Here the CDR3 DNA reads TGTGCCAGCTGTGAATTGCTTGGGGGCCTCTACAATGAGCAGTTCTTC. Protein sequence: CASCELLGGLYNEQFF.

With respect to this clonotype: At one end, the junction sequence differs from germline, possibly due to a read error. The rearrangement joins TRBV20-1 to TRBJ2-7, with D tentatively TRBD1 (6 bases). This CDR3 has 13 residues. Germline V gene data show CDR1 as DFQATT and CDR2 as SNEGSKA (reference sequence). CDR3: CSTRRTDSYKQYF. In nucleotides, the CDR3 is TGCAGTACCCGAAGGACAGACTCCTACAAGCAGTACTTC.

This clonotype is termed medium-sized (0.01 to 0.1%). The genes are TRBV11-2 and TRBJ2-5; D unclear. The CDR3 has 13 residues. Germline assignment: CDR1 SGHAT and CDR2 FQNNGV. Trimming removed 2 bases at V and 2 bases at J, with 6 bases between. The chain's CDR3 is CASSLSVQETQYF. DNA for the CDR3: TGTGCCAGCAGCTTATCAGTTCAAGAGACCCAGTACTTC.

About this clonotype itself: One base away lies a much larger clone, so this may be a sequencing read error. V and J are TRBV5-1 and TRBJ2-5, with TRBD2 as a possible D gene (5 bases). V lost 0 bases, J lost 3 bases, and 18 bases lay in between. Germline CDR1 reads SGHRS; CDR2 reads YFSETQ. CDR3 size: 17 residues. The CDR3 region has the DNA TGCGCCAGCAGCTTGGGGCTGAGTAACGGGGAGAAAGAGACCCAGTACTTC. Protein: CASSLGLSNGEKETQYF. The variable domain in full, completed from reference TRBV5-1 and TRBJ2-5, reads KAGVTQTPRYLIKTRGQQVTLSCSPISGHRSVSWYQQTPGQGLQFLFEYFSETQRNKGNFPGRFSGRQFSNSRSEMNVSTLELGDSALYLCASSLGLSNGEKETQYFGPGTRLLVL.

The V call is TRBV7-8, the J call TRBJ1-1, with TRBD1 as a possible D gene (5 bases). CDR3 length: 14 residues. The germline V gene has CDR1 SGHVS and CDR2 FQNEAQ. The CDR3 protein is CDSSNLQGGSEAFF. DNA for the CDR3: TGTGACAGTAGCAACCTCCAGGGAGGATCTGAAGCTTTCTTT.

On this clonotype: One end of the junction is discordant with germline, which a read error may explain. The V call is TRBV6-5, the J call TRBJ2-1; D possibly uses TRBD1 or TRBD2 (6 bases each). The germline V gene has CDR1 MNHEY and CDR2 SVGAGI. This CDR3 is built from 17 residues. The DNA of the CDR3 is TGTACCAGCAGGCACGCCTCGGGGCGGAGGGGGGACAATGAGCTGTTCTTC. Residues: CTSRHASGRRGDNELFF.

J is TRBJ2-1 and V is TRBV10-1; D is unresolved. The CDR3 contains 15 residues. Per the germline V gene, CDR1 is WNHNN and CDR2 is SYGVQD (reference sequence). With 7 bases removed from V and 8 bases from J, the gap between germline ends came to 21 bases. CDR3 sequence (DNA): TGCGCCAGCAATGAAAATACCGGGTCTTGCGATGAGCAGTTCTTC. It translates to CASNENTGSCDEQFF.

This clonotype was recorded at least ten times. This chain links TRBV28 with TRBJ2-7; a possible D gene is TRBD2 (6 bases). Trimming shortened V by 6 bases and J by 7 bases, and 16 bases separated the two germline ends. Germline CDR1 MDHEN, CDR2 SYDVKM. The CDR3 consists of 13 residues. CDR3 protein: CASSTSWGREQYF. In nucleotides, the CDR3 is TGTGCCAGCAGCACTAGCTGGGGAAGGGAGCAGTACTTC.